This entry is about one T cell receptor beta chain. TCRdb's table, derived via immunoSEQ multiplex PCR, lists solely in-frame clones and lacks some. The table lists 15,000 to 20,000 clones, about 91% of them singletons. V was shortened by 5 bases and J by 5 bases, with 18 bases between the two germline ends. CDR1 is SEHNR and CDR2 is FQNEAQ in the germline V gene (reference sequence). The CDR3 consists of 15 residues. As for time point: pretreatment peripheral blood. The data were obtained in a study of PD-L1 blockade in urothelial cancer. Study details: At 3 weeks after treatment start (second dose) and again at 6 weeks, blood was analyzed. When blood samples were assessed, the median T cell count was around 150,000.

The origin of this receptor is a man aged 65-85 years with urothelial cancer. The source was PBMCs, collected around atezolizumab (anti-PD-L1) treatment. The V call is TRBV7-9, the J call TRBJ1-2; unclear D gene. The CDR3 coding sequence is TGTGCCAGCAGCCCCAGTGGAGGAGAATTGTATGGCTACACCTTC. This translates into CASSPSGGELYGYTF.